Sequencing of this TCR beta chain was carried out in a study of cytomegalovirus exposure and HLA in healthy donors. Trimming removed 5 bases at V and 4 bases at J, with 17 bases between. Germline V gene data show CDR1 as SNHLY and CDR2 as FYNNEI. The CDR3 covers 15 residues. The PCR employed 60 Vbeta primers together with 13 Jbeta primers. Profiling relied on immunoSEQ multiplex PCR, and the TCRdb table lists in-frame clones only, not all of them. The data contain roughly 54,000 clones, approximately 70% of them singletons. J is TRBJ1-1 and V is TRBV2; D perhaps matches TRBD1 (5 bases). The TCR sequence derives from a woman aged 55-70 years in good health and CMV-seropositive. Sequencing was done on a sample of PBMCs. The CDR3 region is CASSPWGERGTEAFF. In DNA form, the CDR3 reads TGTGCCAGCAGTCCTTGGGGGGAGAGGGGCACTGAAGCTTTCTTT.